This TCR beta chain emerged from a study of cytomegalovirus exposure and HLA in healthy donors (dated by TCRdb to 2017 to 2019). For context, the study as a whole: In an earlier analysis of 550 to 750 of the donors, 250 to 350 Gb of sequence data and 100 million or so unique TCR beta sequences from approximately 180 million T cells were reported. The number of typed donors differed by locus: about 620-630 for A, B, C, DRB1 and DQB1; 522 for DQA1; approximately 610 for DPA1; and about 450 for DPB1. Using immunosequencing, the study profiled T cell repertoires from around 680 subjects and related those repertoires to cytomegalovirus serostatus. Besides the first cohort of 550 to 750 subjects, a separate validation cohort made up of 95 to 150 different subjects was used. In a later genetic analysis, genome-wide SNP genotypes for about 55% of the roughly 670 donors were used, and that subset was treated as a discovery cohort. In a later analysis, previously published TCR beta repertoires from 666 donors were re-analyzed and high-resolution HLA genotyping was added so that TCR occurrence patterns could be studied. Donor age, sex, ethnicity and CMV serostatus were compiled alongside the repertoire data. An earlier analysis of fewer than 700 of the donors applied high-throughput TCR beta sequencing to assess whether each TCR beta V gene segment acted as functional or pseudogenic. All discovery cohort repertoires had been generated on a single sequencing platform. HLA typing included class I and class II loci at four-digit resolution. About 310 gigabases of sequencing data and approximately 84 million unique TCR sequences were included in an early release covering 550 to 800 HLA-typed donors. On average, 235,054 unique TCR beta nucleotide sequences were sequenced per donor among some 430 genotyped donors of the cohort, with 15% to 20% of those sequences being non-productive. Rather than drawing on any new phenotypic data, the later analysis identified candidate immune exposures from TCR beta sequences and the way those sequences occurred across donors. Roughly five DR-DQ haplotypes were handled as single units for association and clustering, since linkage in the cohort was strong. To predict cytomegalovirus infection status, the study combined high-throughput TCR immunosequencing, statistical association of individual TCRs with disease status, and machine learning. The aim of the study was to test whether cataloging public T cell receptors could identify signatures of past pathogen exposure. Of the approximately 400 genotyped donors, less than 85% were placed in the genetic ancestry cluster associated with self-reported Caucasian donors. Overall study outcomes, separate from this receptor: In the study, approximately 160 TCR beta chains were listed as associated with cytomegalovirus. In vitro tests confirmed that three of the cytomegalovirus-associated TCR beta chains recognize cytomegalovirus antigens. Presence/absence analyses assumed roughly uniform sequencing depth across donors, an assumption that may not hold. In a later genetic analysis, fewer N-insertions in productive TCRs were reported among donors in an Asian-associated ancestry cluster than the approximately 710-donor mean. A group of highly shared sequence variants was considered likely to be a technical artifact of the sequencing pipeline. Several of the top co-occurrence clusters appeared to be linked to parvovirus B19, influenza, CMV and Epstein-Barr virus, according to a later analysis. Only TCR beta chains were sequenced in this cohort, and the absence of alpha or paired-chain data limited detectable features. Some IMGT-functional V segments, including TRBV6-2 and TRBV6-3, could not be told apart with the 87-base-pair reads, so those segments were excluded. HLA typing was unavailable for some donors at each locus, so association tests used only the typed subset. The classifier was reported to diagnose cytomegalovirus status with high specificity and sensitivity in both the original cohort and the validation cohort. Seventeen rarely observed V segments, including chromosome 9 orphons, were excluded from the earlier analysis of about 600 of the donors because counts were too low. While some public TCRs were present in many individuals, most TCR sequences turned up only very rarely across donors. In a later analysis, HLA-associated TCR beta chains were found to be more clonally expanded and to have lower generation probabilities than equally common non-associated chains. V-gene and J-gene trimming of TCR beta chains was associated with a missense DCLRE1C variant in a later genetic analysis, and the association was replicated in an independent cohort. Correlated functional status among segregating V segments might reflect linkage disequilibrium, but an unknown experimental factor could not be ruled out. Broadly in line with IMGT annotations, most TCR beta V segments showed up in productive rearrangements about 87% or about 30% of the time in an earlier analysis of several hundred of the donors. In a later analysis, most CMV-associated TCR beta chains were found to appear HLA-restricted, with HLA associations seemingly driven largely by CMV exposure. It was suggested by the authors that the approach could potentially be generalized to other disease states and immunological phenotypes. A further reported finding was that TCR beta sequences accurately predicted the HLA-A and HLA-B alleles for most subjects in the first cohort. Specific HLA alleles were associated with roughly 16,000 TCR beta sequences at a false discovery rate of 0.05 in a later analysis. When HLA alleles, especially DR and DQ, strongly co-occurred, TCR associations were difficult to assign to individual alleles. For the cohort, immune exposure information was limited to CMV serostatus. In a later analysis, TCR association rates were found to vary across HLA loci, with the most associated TCRs seen for DRB1 alleles and the fewest for HLA-C alleles.

The cohort was made up of approximately 670 healthy bone marrow donors. At the time of sampling, all cohort members were nominally healthy, though unrecorded immune exposures were likely present. The donor was CMV seropositive and belonged to the group of 270 or so seropositive cohort members. Every donor gave a peripheral blood sample, and the peripheral blood mononuclear cells from that sample were used for TCR beta sequencing. Genomic DNA was extracted from the blood cell samples with the Qiagen DNeasy Blood Extraction Kit. Library preparation was by the immunoSEQ multiplex PCR assay. The multiplex PCR relied on a mix of 60 forward primers for TCR Vbeta segments and 13 reverse primers for TCR Jbeta segments. The CDR3 region of rearranged TCR beta genes was amplified from genomic DNA with a multiplex PCR assay. On the Illumina HiSeq System, the amplified TCR beta libraries were sequenced as 87-base-pair reads. Processing in the source paper ran as follows. A later analysis counted about 82 million unique TCR beta chains across the roughly 700 repertoires, and 10 million to 11 million of these chains were shared by at least two donors. Raw reads were error-corrected and collapsed into unique sequences by a nearest-neighbor algorithm in which closely related sequences were merged to remove PCR and sequencing errors. CDR3 sequences were aligned to IMGT reference sequences to assign V, D and J gene segments. Each retained sequence needed at least a six-nucleotide match to both a V gene segment and a J gene segment. A rearrangement was called productive if the CDR3 had no stop codons and remained in frame with V and J, and every other rearrangement was called non-productive. CDR3 was defined according to IMGT convention as the region running from the second conserved V-encoded cysteine to the conserved J-encoded phenylalanine. Sequences without an unambiguous match to a single V gene segment were excluded from the earlier analysis of 587 of the donors. In an earlier analysis of roughly 500 of the donors, V segments were called functional above 56.7% productive rearrangements and were called segregating when the between-donor standard deviation exceeded 5%. To diagnose cytomegalovirus status from the catalog of TCR beta chain sequences, a statistical classification framework was built. In a later analysis, V and J genes were assigned by comparing TCR nucleotide sequences against IMGT/GENE-DB human TR gene sequences. In a later analysis, CDR3 sequences and most-parsimonious VDJ recombination scenarios were assigned using the TCRdist pipeline. In a later analysis, every TCR beta chain was defined by the combination of its CDR3 amino acid sequence and its V-gene family, and reads without a unique V-gene family were dropped. A later analysis removed 500 to 650 highly shared, low-generation-probability nucleotide sequences to deal with suspected cross-contamination and a sequencing artifact. In a later analysis, a clonal expansion index was calculated for each public chain from normalized within-repertoire ranks of inferred template counts. In a later analysis, generation probabilities were computed using a VDJ recombination model fitted to out-of-frame rearrangements, and the results were checked against IGoR. In a later analysis, TCR-TCR, TCR-HLA and TCR-CMV co-occurrence was scored with hypergeometric tests, and a repertoire-size bias correction was applied to TCR pairs. False discovery rates were estimated in a later analysis by permuting HLA or CMV assignments 20 times. In a later analysis, co-occurring TCRs were grouped with DBSCAN, and TCRdist sequence similarity was added when clustering was performed within HLA-allele-positive subsets. Co-occurrence clustering excluded repertoires with fewer than 30,000 or more than 120,000 public chains, plus five with anomalous nucleotide sharing. This immuneACCESS table, as held by TCRdb, lists in-frame sequences with V and J called but not all clones. Of the missing ones, under half trace to an unresolved V gene in checked studies; the others have no known cause. The DNA was the basis for D and trimming; V, J and clone size are from that table. Across this sample there are about 82,000 clones, with around 10% seen only once. The ten largest make up more than 20% of the sample.

The germline V gene yields SGHRS for CDR1 and YFSETQ for CDR2. The CDR3 holds 14 amino acids from the cysteine to the phenylalanine. CDR3 DNA only is kept here, 42 bases in frame from base 1. The germline V end is reduced by 4 bases and the J end by 5 bases; junction bases left unmatched: 8. This clone has a handful of counts. Its antigen is still unknown. No clone much larger than this one lies a single base away; base qualities are absent. The sequencing input was PBMCs. This clonotype originated in a man aged 55 to 70 in good health and CMV-seropositive. The chain uses TRBV5-1 and TRBJ1-1, with 7 middle bases fitting TRBD1. The CDR3 region: CASSPADRATEAFF. In nucleotides, the sequence is TGCGCCAGCAGCCCGGCCGACAGGGCAACTGAAGCTTTCTTT.